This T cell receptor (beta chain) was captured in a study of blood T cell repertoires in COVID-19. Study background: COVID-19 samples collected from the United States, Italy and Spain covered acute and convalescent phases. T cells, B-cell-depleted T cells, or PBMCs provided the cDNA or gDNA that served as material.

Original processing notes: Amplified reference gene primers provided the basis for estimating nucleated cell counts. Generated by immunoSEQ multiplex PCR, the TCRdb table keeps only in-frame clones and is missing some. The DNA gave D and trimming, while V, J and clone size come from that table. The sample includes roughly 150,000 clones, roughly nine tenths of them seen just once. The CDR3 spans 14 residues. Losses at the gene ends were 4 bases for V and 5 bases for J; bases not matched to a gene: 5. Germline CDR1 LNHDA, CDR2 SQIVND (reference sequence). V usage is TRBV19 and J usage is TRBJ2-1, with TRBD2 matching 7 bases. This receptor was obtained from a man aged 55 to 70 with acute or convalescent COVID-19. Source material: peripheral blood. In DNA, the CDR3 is TGTGCCAGTAGTAGCGGGGGTGCCCACAATGAGCAGTTCTTC. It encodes CASSSGGAHNEQFF.